Below are 6 T cell receptor beta chains sequenced from a single sample in a study of graft-versus-host responses after intestinal transplantation. Sequencing was performed with immunoSEQ multiplex PCR; in TCRdb, only in-frame clones are kept and a portion is missing. The repertoire holds tens of thousands of clones, around 93% seen once, with 1.1% in the top ten. What these receptors recognize is not known. This specimen consisted of unstimulated CD8+ T cells sorted from spleen or lymph node cells, obtained before transplant. Receptor source: a human donor who was the organ donor for an intestinal transplant.

The chain has TRBV2 and TRBJ2-3, with 9 bases that match TRBD2. This CDR3 contains 18 residues. The germline V gene encodes CDR1 SNHLY and CDR2 FYNNEI. Trimming removed 4 bases from V and 0 bases from J; junction bases left unmatched: 11. CDR3: CASSGFEAGGPSTDTQYF. As DNA, the CDR3 is TGTGCCAGCAGTGGGTTCGAAGCGGGGGGCCCTAGCACAGATACGCAGTATTTT. Based on the CDR3 plus reference TRBV2 and TRBJ2-3, the full variable domain is EPEVTQTPSHQVTQMGQEVILRCVPISNHLYFYWYRQILGQKVEFLVSFYNNEISEKSEIFDDQFSVERPDGSNFTLKIRSTKLEDSAMYFCASSGFEAGGPSTDTQYFGPGTRLTVL.

The chain combines TRBV6-5 with TRBJ1-2; 10 bases are shared with TRBD1. CDR3 length: 15 amino acids. Germline lookup yields CDR1 MNHEY and CDR2 SVGAGI. With V trimmed by 2 bases and J by 8 bases, 8 bases remained unmatched. DNA for the CDR3: TGTGCCAGCAGTTACAAGAGACAGGGGGCGCGGGGCTACACCTTC. This encodes CASSYKRQGARGYTF.

The V gene is TRBV6-5, the J gene TRBJ2-2; tentatively, D is TRBD2 (5 bases). Trimming left V 3 bases short and J 6 bases short, with 14 bases between. The CDR3 extends over 15 amino acids. Germline CDR1 is MNHEY and CDR2 is SVGAGI. The CDR3 loop reads CASSYAEGRPGELFF. CDR3 sequence (DNA): TGTGCCAGCAGTTATGCTGAGGGAAGGCCCGGGGAGCTGTTTTTT.

This rearrangement joins TRBV4-3 to TRBJ2-1; 8 nucleotides line up with TRBD2. The CDR3 is 16 amino acids. Per germline, CDR1 LGHNA and CDR2 YSLEER. J lost 4 bases, V lost 1 base, and 6 bases had no gene match. For the CDR3, the DNA is TGCGCCAGCAGCCAAGGATTTAGCGGGATTTACAATGAGCAGTTCTTC. Translated: CASSQGFSGIYNEQFF.

The chain joins TRBV2 to TRBJ2-5, with 10 bases aligning to TRBD1. The end of the DNA aligns better with TRBJ2-7, so the J call may be wrong. The CDR3 is made up of 15 amino acids. The V gene's germline CDR1 is SNHLY and CDR2 FYNNEI. CDR3 residues: CASRGDRGPSYEQYF. CDR3 DNA sequence: TGTGCCAGCAGGGGCGACAGGGGGCCCTCCTACGAGCAGTACTTC.

The rearrangement uses TRBV6-6 and TRBJ1-1; possibly TRBD1 for D (5 bases). Trimming removed 5 bases at V and 4 bases at J, with 14 bases between. CDR1 and CDR2 (germline): MNHNY, SVGAGI (reference sequence). The CDR3 has 14 residues. The CDR3 loop is CASSAGLHTTEAFF. CDR3 nucleotides: TGTGCCAGCAGTGCGGGACTGCACACCACTGAAGCTTTCTTT.